What follows are 32 T cell receptor beta chains derived from one specimen sequenced in a study of early T cells in non-severe SARS-CoV-2 infection. MiXCR was run by TCRdb on the 5' RACE reads, yielding one entry per CDR3 protein. This table holds 50,000 to 80,000 distinct CDR3 sequences, approximately 9.2% found once. This material consisted of whole blood, taken at baseline. The origin of the receptors is an adult who was a healthcare worker with PCR-confirmed SARS-CoV-2 infection or an uninfected control (not recorded which).

This clonotype occurred many times. J is TRBJ2-1 and V is TRBV9; 7 positions agree with TRBD2. Germline trimming cut 0 bases from V and 7 bases from J; bases unmatched to any gene: 10. CDR1 and CDR2 (germline): SGDLS, YYNGEE. There are 16 residues in the CDR3. The CDR3 sequence is CASSVEGPSGGNEQFF. The CDR3 DNA sequence: TGTGCCAGCAGCGTAGAAGGCCCTAGCGGAGGGAATGAGCAGTTCTTC.

The chain links TRBV20-1 to TRBJ2-3; 10 bases map to TRBD2. This CDR3 is built from 15 residues. Germline V lookup: CDR1 DFQATT, CDR2 SNEGSKA (reference sequence). The trim removed 5 bases at V and 2 bases at J, leaving 7 bases unmatched. In nucleotides, the CDR3 is TGCAGTGCTGGTCGGGGACTAGCGAACACAGATACGCAGTATTTT. Translated: CSAGRGLANTDTQYF.

The chain carries TRBV10-3 and TRBJ2-6; possibly TRBD2 for D (6 bases). The CDR3 length is 16 residues. V was cut by 6 bases and J by 3 bases, with 15 bases left in between. Germline V gives CDR1 ENHRY, CDR2 SYGVKD. CDR3 sequence reads: CAISPGTSVGANVLTF. Written as DNA, the CDR3 is TGTGCCATCAGCCCCGGGACTTCCGTTGGGGCCAACGTCCTGACTTTC.

This clonotype showed up many times. CDR3 DNA sequence: TGTGCCAGCATAGGGGATCGCACAGATACGCAGTATTTT. This sequence encodes CASIGDRTDTQYF. The chain links TRBV6-2 or TRBV6-3 to TRBJ2-3, with D tentatively TRBD1 (5 bases). There are 13 residues in the CDR3. Trimming pared 7 bases from V and 1 base from J, leaving 9 bases between. Germline loops: CDR1 MNHEY, CDR2 SVGEGT.

This clonotype was seen more than once but under ten times. The chain recombines TRBV6-6 with TRBJ2-1; 12 bases are a match to TRBD2. Germline CDR1 is MNHNY and CDR2 is SVGAGI (reference sequence). The CDR3 has 16 residues. J gave up 7 bases and V 5 bases, and 9 bases lay outside the gene matches. CDR3 region: CASSLSSGRAQNEQFF. As DNA, the CDR3 is TGTGCCAGCAGTCTATCTAGCGGGAGGGCCCAGAATGAGCAGTTCTTC.

This sequence joins TRBV6-1 and TRBJ2-3; 8 bases match TRBD1. This CDR3 region has 20 residues. Germline CDR1 is MNHNS and CDR2 is SASEGT. The ends lost 5 bases at V and 0 bases at J; junction bases unmatched: 19. The CDR3 DNA reads TGTGCCAGCAGTTATCCGACCGGGACAGGCGCCGGCTCTAGCACAGATACGCAGTATTTT. This encodes CASSYPTGTGAGSSTDTQYF.

This clonotype was recorded at least ten times. The rearrangement links TRBV20-1 to TRBJ1-4; D is unclear. The CDR3 runs 12 residues. Germline V gene sequence: CDR1 DFQATT, CDR2 SNEGSKA (reference sequence). Trimming took off 8 bases at V and 8 bases at J, with 15 bases between the two ends. As DNA, the CDR3 is TGCAGTCCGAACAAGGACGGGGAAAAACTGTTTTTT. It is translated as CSPNKDGEKLFF.

The rearrangement joins TRBV18 to TRBJ1-6; D not resolved. V was trimmed by 6 bases and J by 7 bases, leaving 22 bases between them. CDR3 length: 17 residues. Germline-derived CDR1 and CDR2 are KGHSH and LQKENI. CDR3 nucleotide sequence: TGTGCCAGCTCCGGGTCCTCGGGTGGAACATTAAATTCACCCCTCCACTTT. This encodes CASSGSSGGTLNSPLHF.

The chain combines TRBV12-3 or TRBV12-4 with TRBJ2-6, with D tentatively TRBD1 (5 bases). The V gene lost 6 bases and the J gene lost 3 bases, with 15 bases spanning the gap. The CDR3 runs 16 residues. For the CDR3, the DNA is TGTGCCAGCAGACCCAACACAGGTTTTGGGGCCAACGTCCTGACTTTC. This encodes CASRPNTGFGANVLTF.

This clonotype was found a few times. This chain joins TRBV12-3 or TRBV12-4 and TRBJ1-1, with D perhaps TRBD1 (6 bases). The CDR3 loop spans 14 amino acids. Trimming shortened V by 5 bases and J by 5 bases, and 15 bases separated the two germline ends. CDR3 sequence reads: CASSPRGGETEAFF. As DNA, the CDR3 is TGTGCCAGCAGTCCAAGAGGGGGTGAGACTGAAGCTTTCTTT.

The table lists this clonotype with a few counts. This chain uses TRBV7-2 with TRBJ2-7, with D possibly matching TRBD2 (5 bases). The germline V and J ends were trimmed by 8 bases and 0 bases, with 11 bases remaining between them. Germline V gene lookup returns CDR1 SGHTA and CDR2 FQGNSA. The CDR3 consists of 13 residues. The CDR3 nucleotides are TGTGCCAGCCGAGAGGGCCACTCCTACGAGCAGTACTTC. This gives the protein CASREGHSYEQYF.

This clonotype came up a few times. The chain joins TRBV18 to TRBJ2-1; 9 positions agree with TRBD1. CDR1 and CDR2 (germline): KGHSH, LQKENI. The CDR3 loop spans 18 amino acids. The trim removed 3 bases at V and 2 bases at J, leaving 11 bases unmatched. The DNA of the CDR3 is TGTGCCAGCTCACCTACCTTAGGACAGGGGATAACCTACAATGAGCAGTTCTTC. This codes for CASSPTLGQGITYNEQFF.

This clonotype has just a few counts. The chain combines TRBV25-1 with TRBJ2-3; 8 positions match TRBD2. In germline, CDR1 is MGHDK, CDR2 SYGVNS. The CDR3 consists of 17 residues. The V gene end was trimmed by 2 bases and the J gene end by 0 bases; junction bases not matched to a gene: 7. The DNA for the CDR3 is TGTGCCAGCAGTGAAGCGGGACTAGGCCTTAGCACAGATACGCAGTATTTT. Its translation is CASSEAGLGLSTDTQYF.

This clonotype occurred a few times. A read error may produce the germline difference seen at one junction end. The chain recombines TRBV7-9 with TRBJ1-1, with 11 bases fitting TRBD1. CDR1 is SEHNR, CDR2 FQNEAQ, per germline (reference sequence). This CDR3 contains 13 residues. CDR3 DNA sequence: TGTGCCAGCAGCGGACAGGGGGCTTCTGAAGTTTTCTTT. As protein: CASSGQGASEVFF.

V usage is TRBV7-9 and J usage is TRBJ1-1; TRBD1 is a possible D gene (5 bases). Germline lookup yields CDR1 SEHNR and CDR2 FQNEAQ (reference sequence). V lost 8 bases to trimming and J lost 3 bases, with 10 bases between them. The length of the CDR3 is 12 residues. The DNA of the CDR3 is TGTGCCAGCCTAAGGGACTACACTGAAGCTTTCTTT. Translating it yields CASLRDYTEAFF.

The CDR3 protein is CAWDNGRWGGGYTF. CDR3 nucleotide sequence: TGTGCCTGGGATAATGGACGGTGGGGTGGAGGCTACACCTTC. The J gene is TRBJ1-2, the V gene TRBV30; D remains unclear. CDR1 is GTSNPN, CDR2 SVGIG, per germline (reference sequence). The CDR3 is 14 residues long. V lost 5 bases and J 8 bases, leaving 21 bases between the germline ends.

There are a few counts of this clonotype. J is TRBJ1-3 and V is TRBV27; the D is unclear. Trimming took 2 bases from V and 2 from J, leaving 7 bases between them. The CDR3 is 14 residues long. Germline assignment: CDR1 MNHEY and CDR2 SMNVEV (reference sequence). The CDR3 loop is CASSLAGTGNTIYF. DNA of the CDR3: TGTGCCAGCAGTTTAGCGGGGACTGGAAACACCATATATTTT.

This clonotype was counted ten times or more. The chain has TRBV7-3 and TRBJ2-7, with 10 bases identical to TRBD1. V lost 2 bases to trimming and J lost 1 base; unmatched junction nucleotides: 2. The CDR3 extends over 15 amino acids. The germline gives CDR1 SGHTA, CDR2 FQGTGA. The CDR3 bases are TGTGCCAGCAGCTTAGGACAGGGGGATTCCTACGAGCAGTACTTC. Its protein product is CASSLGQGDSYEQYF. The variable domain in full, completed from reference TRBV7-3 and TRBJ2-7, reads GAGVSQTPSNKVTEKGKYVELRCDPISGHTALYWYRQSLGQGPEFLIYFQGTGAADDSGLPNDRFFAVRPEGSVSTLKIQRTERGDSAVYLCASSLGQGDSYEQYFGPGTRLTVT.

The chain recombines TRBV7-2 with TRBJ2-7; TRBD1 matches at 9 bases. This CDR3 comprises 15 residues. CDR1 is SGHTA and CDR2 is FQGNSA in the germline V gene. V shed 1 base and J 7 bases; nucleotides not matched to a gene: 8. This chain's CDR3 is CASSLEGGQGFEQYF. DNA for the CDR3: TGTGCCAGCAGCTTAGAGGGCGGACAGGGGTTTGAGCAGTACTTC.

This clonotype showed up many times. This chain uses TRBV5-5 with TRBJ1-1, with 7 bases aligning to TRBD1. This CDR3 is built from 13 residues. Looked up from germline, CDR1 is SGHKS and CDR2 is YYEKEE (reference sequence). The junction had 4 bases not matched to a gene; V was cut back by 4 bases and J by 4 bases. The chain's CDR3 is CASSRQGTTEAFF. CDR3 bases: TGTGCCAGCAGCCGACAGGGTACCACTGAAGCTTTCTTT.

This clonotype was counted only a few times. The V and J genes are TRBV20-1 and TRBJ2-2; 7 positions match TRBD2. The CDR3 sequence is 17 residues long. Germline CDR1 and CDR2: DFQATT and SNEGSKA (reference sequence). Germline trimming cut 1 base from V and 7 bases from J; bases unmatched to any gene: 15. This CDR3 reads CSARVSRLLGGVGELFF. CDR3 DNA sequence: TGCAGTGCTAGAGTTTCTCGCCTGCTGGGAGGGGTCGGGGAGCTGTTTTTT.

The rearrangement joins TRBV6-5 to TRBJ2-2; 9 bases line up with TRBD1. Losses at the gene ends were 0 bases for V and 8 bases for J; bases not matched to a gene: 4. Germline loops: CDR1 MNHEY, CDR2 SVGAGI. The CDR3 has 15 residues. The CDR3 reads CASSYSRQGEGELFF. As DNA, the CDR3 is TGTGCCAGCAGTTACTCCCGACAGGGGGAAGGGGAGCTGTTTTTT.

The rearrangement links TRBV18 to TRBJ2-7, with D possibly TRBD1 on 5 matching bases. This CDR3 contains 15 residues. V lost 3 bases and J lost 10, with 22 bases in between. Germline CDR1 is KGHSH and CDR2 is LQKENI. The CDR3 protein is CASSPVESTGAPQYF. For the CDR3, the DNA is TGTGCCAGCTCACCGGTCGAATCCACAGGCGCCCCACAGTACTTC.

This clonotype was observed many times. The chain is built from TRBV7-8 and TRBJ2-1; 9 bases map to TRBD2. CDR1 and CDR2 from the germline V gene are SGHVS and FQNEAQ. Losses at the gene ends were 1 base for V and 6 bases for J; bases not matched to a gene: 7. The CDR3 length is 16 residues. In DNA, the CDR3 is TGTGCCAGCAGCTTAGTGGGGACTAGCCCCACCAATGAGCAGTTCTTC. This translates into CASSLVGTSPTNEQFF.

This clonotype was seen at least ten times. In nucleotides, the CDR3 is TGTGCCAGCAGCTTAAGCCCGGACAGATTGAACACTGAAGCTTTCTTT. Its translation is CASSLSPDRLNTEAFF. The V call is TRBV7-2, the J call TRBJ1-1, with a weak D call TRBD1 (6 bases). With 2 bases removed from V and 0 bases from J, the gap between germline ends came to 13 bases. The CDR3 extends over 16 amino acids. The germline V gene encodes CDR1 SGHTA and CDR2 FQGNSA.

This clonotype was counted a few times. The V gene is TRBV18, the J gene TRBJ1-2, with D unresolved. The CDR3 loop spans 13 amino acids. In germline, CDR1 is KGHSH, CDR2 LQKENI. V lost 4 bases and J lost 8, with 14 bases in between. The CDR3 region is CASSRTGVDGYTF. CDR3 DNA: TGTGCCAGCTCACGAACGGGTGTCGACGGCTACACCTTC.

This clonotype came up many times. CDR3 amino acids: CASTPEGTGPFLNYGYTF. CDR3 nucleotides: TGTGCCAGCACCCCCGAGGGGACTGGGCCGTTTCTGAACTATGGCTACACCTTC. J is TRBJ1-2 and V is TRBV4-2, with D possibly being TRBD1 (5 bases). Trimming took 7 bases from V and 2 from J, leaving 26 bases between them. The germline CDR1 and CDR2 sequences are LGHNA and YNFKEQ. The CDR3 contains 18 residues.

This chain uses TRBV3-1 with TRBJ2-7; D possibly corresponds to TRBD2 (5 bases). The CDR3 contains 12 residues. From germline, CDR1 is LGHDT and CDR2 YNNKEL (reference sequence). Trimming removed 1 base at V and 9 bases at J, with 10 bases between. The CDR3 reads CASSQGPSWQYF. CDR3 bases: TGTGCCAGCAGCCAAGGACCTAGCTGGCAGTACTTC.

There are many counts of this clonotype. V is TRBV3-1 and J is TRBJ1-2; D may be TRBD1 (6 bases). Germline V CDR1 and CDR2: LGHDT, YNNKEL (reference sequence). Trimming took off 3 bases at V and 4 bases at J, with 15 bases between the two ends. This CDR3 has 15 amino acids. The CDR3, as DNA: TGTGCCAGCAGCCATCTAGACCGGGGGGCCTATGGCTACACCTTC. Translating it yields CASSHLDRGAYGYTF.

This clonotype showed up many times. The J gene is TRBJ2-1, the V gene TRBV7-2, with TRBD2 matching over 10 bases. Looked up from germline, CDR1 is SGHTA and CDR2 is FQGNSA. The trim removed 5 bases at V and 8 bases at J, leaving 9 bases unmatched. The CDR3 is 15 residues long. CDR3 region: CASSGKGTSVYEQFF. The CDR3 nucleotides are TGTGCCAGCAGCGGAAAAGGGACTAGCGTTTATGAGCAGTTCTTC.

This clonotype was counted only a few times. The V gene is TRBV27, the J gene TRBJ2-3; the D gene is possibly TRBD2 (7 bases). In germline, CDR1 is MNHEY, CDR2 SMNVEV (reference sequence). Trimming removed 4 bases from V and 4 bases from J, with 24 bases in between. The CDR3 spans 18 residues. This chain's CDR3 is CASSSLILGRGKADTQYF. CDR3 in DNA: TGTGCCAGCAGTTCGCTAATATTGGGGAGGGGGAAAGCAGATACGCAGTATTTT.

This clonotype was seen a handful of times. The chain combines TRBV29-1 with TRBJ2-1; TRBD2 matches at 9 bases. Germline V lookup: CDR1 SQVTM, CDR2 ANQGSEA. V was pared by 6 bases and J by 5 bases, with 8 bases of the junction left unmatched. The CDR3 runs 14 residues. CDR3 in DNA: TGCAGCGTCCGTGGGACTAGCATTGACAATGAGCAGTTCTTC. It yields the protein CSVRGTSIDNEQFF.